A selection of T cell receptor beta chains follows, all from one sample in a study of blood T cell repertoires in COVID-19. Data came from immunoSEQ multiplex PCR; TCRdb stores just in-frame clones and leaves some out. There are more than 40,000 clones in the sample; about 88% occur only once, and about 8.8% lies in the top ten. Material: peripheral blood. The source is a man aged 45-65 years with active COVID-19. The conserved cysteine and the conserved F or W are not part of the CDR3 here.

CDR3 protein: ASSLASNSYNEQF; V gene: TRBV5-1
CDR3 protein: ASSSATSGAGELF; V gene: TRBV7-3
CDR3 protein: ASSLGGGSSYEQY; V gene: TRBV5-4
CDR3 protein: ASSDRVGQPQH; V gene: TRBV7-2
CDR3 protein: ASSQASGGLGDTQY; V gene: TRBV7-3
CDR3 protein: ASSEQGGLREQF; V gene: TRBV5-1
CDR3 protein: ASSADGLGLEETQY; V gene: TRBV19
CDR3 protein: ASSDGGLAGRGSYNEQF; V gene: TRBV19
CDR3 protein: ASSQGVNYEQY; V gene: TRBV3-1/TRBV3-2
CDR3 protein: ASSPQLRLTDTQY; V gene: TRBV27
CDR3 protein: ASSTAGTGIAGELF; V gene: TRBV18
CDR3 protein: ASSFGASGSGTDTQY; V gene: TRBV7-3
CDR3 protein: ASSSSGSSGTDTQY; V gene: TRBV5-1
CDR3 protein: ASSSTSGRYTGELF; V gene: TRBV7-2
CDR3 protein: ASSLPPLGGASGSNEQF; V gene: TRBV27
CDR3 protein: ASSKNRGNYGYT; V gene: TRBV7-8
CDR3 protein: ASSKRRTSTDTQY; V gene: TRBV7-8
CDR3 protein: ASSLGGYSNQPQH; V gene: TRBV7-9
CDR3 protein: ASSFGGAGDYEQY; V gene: TRBV5-1
CDR3 protein: ASSSGTSGSLYQETQY; V gene: TRBV5-1
CDR3 protein: ASSDQGGSGEKLF; V gene: TRBV6-1
CDR3 protein: ASSTRQGTGTDTQY; V gene: TRBV28
CDR3 protein: ASSVASGDTDTQY; V gene: TRBV9
CDR3 protein: ASSSHRRNTEAF; V gene: TRBV6-6
CDR3 protein: ASSSGGDTQY; V gene: TRBV11-3
CDR3 protein: ASSQGRARGSNQPQH; V gene: TRBV4-1